Listed below are T cell receptor beta chains from one sample, sequenced in a study of blood T cell repertoires in COVID-19. The data were produced by immunoSEQ multiplex PCR, yet TCRdb's version contains in-frame clones alone and is incomplete. The sample yields hundreds of thousands of clones, 70% to 85% seen once. The sequenced material came from PBMCs or T cells enriched from blood (not recorded which). The receptor source for this set is an older woman who had recovered from COVID-19. Both conserved end residues are part of each CDR3. Only part of the rows carry a size: once, few, many, or a class if the clone is expanded.

clone size: NA; V gene: TRBV30; CDR3 protein: CAWSVGVRGYTF
clone size: NA; V gene: TRBV27; CDR3 protein: CASSLVSGGSITDTQYF
clone size: NA; V gene: TRBV3-1/TRBV3-2; CDR3 protein: CASSQRDRVSEAFF
clone size: once; V gene: TRBV11-1; CDR3 protein: CASGLAGSNEQFF
clone size: NA; V gene: TRBV7-9; CDR3 protein: CASSLSLSTDTQYF
clone size: NA; V gene: TRBV7-9; CDR3 protein: CASSLGGLSYGYTF
clone size: NA; V gene: TRBV19; CDR3 protein: CASSNVGQDSPLHF
clone size: NA; V gene: TRBV19; CDR3 protein: CASSTPGQPQHF
clone size: NA; V gene: TRBV4-3; CDR3 protein: CASSQDPRGDTEAFF
clone size: NA; V gene: TRBV12-3/TRBV12-4; CDR3 protein: CASSMSSYEQYF
clone size: NA; V gene: TRBV29-1; CDR3 protein: CSVATGTGAYEQYF
clone size: NA; V gene: TRBV4-1; CDR3 protein: CASSPQRGTDTQYF
clone size: NA; V gene: TRBV2; CDR3 protein: CASRPGQEPAYYGYTF
clone size: once; V gene: TRBV24-1; CDR3 protein: CATGVRGAPSYEQYF
clone size: NA; V gene: TRBV25-1; CDR3 protein: CASSWGGVNEKLFF
clone size: NA; V gene: TRBV24-1; CDR3 protein: CATSDTGTGSGQYF
clone size: NA; V gene: TRBV19; CDR3 protein: CASSFRQGEAFF